The rows below give T cell receptor beta chains drawn from one sample of a study of blood T cell repertoires in COVID-19. Assay: immunoSEQ multiplex PCR; the TCRdb copy retains only in-frame clones and omits some. This table holds some 270,000 clones, 85% to 95% found once. The sequenced sample consisted of PBMCs or T cells enriched from blood (not recorded which). These receptors all come from a middle-aged man who had been exposed to COVID-19. Both conserved end residues are part of each CDR3. Size is stated for part of the rows, as once, few or many counts, or as a class when the clone is expanded.

V	length	size	J	CDR3
TRBV19	11	few	TRBJ2-7	CASSSEAVSYF
TRBV7-9	12	.	TRBJ1-1	CASSPADTEAFF
TRBV7-3	14	.	TRBJ2-3	CASSRTGSTDTQYF
TRBV19	14	.	TRBJ2-1	CASRTGGYLNEQFF
TRBV3-1/TRBV3-2	20	.	TRBJ2-5	CASSHDPLGTSGRVQETQYF
TRBV14	16	.	TRBJ2-5	CASSHIAGGPGETQYF
TRBV19	15	.	TRBJ2-1	CASSMSLPPYNEQFF
TRBV15	15	.	TRBJ2-1	CATSRDSSSYNEQFF
TRBV6-1	18	once	TRBJ2-4	CASSEWTGTPIAKNIQYF
TRBV6-5	14	.	TRBJ1-5	CASSRTGRDQPQHF
TRBV27	16	.	TRBJ1-1	CASSPSGGEVGTEAFF
TRBV19	13	.	TRBJ2-5	CASSYLHQETQYF
TRBV4-1	17	.	TRBJ1-2	CASSQEEGRGSNYGYTF
TRBV28	15	.	TRBJ1-6	CASSPRGAGNSPLHF
TRBV14	16	.	TRBJ2-7	CASSYLAGDDSYEQYF
TRBV28	16	.	TRBJ2-7	CASSIRSGVSSYEQYF
TRBV13	13	.	TRBJ2-3	CASRLTSTDTQYF
TRBV4-1	16	once	TRBJ2-7	CASSQDSWSGSDEQYF
TRBV11-3	15	.	TRBJ2-3	CASSFQGRPTDTQYF
TRBV28	15	.	TRBJ2-7	CASSLTGTGGYEQYF
TRBV5-5	15	.	TRBJ1-2	CASSLVSLGTGGYTF
TRBV3-1/TRBV3-2	16	.	TRBJ2-1	CASSQRASGRSHEQFF
TRBV6-4	14	.	TRBJ2-2	CASSDGTGAGELFF
TRBV4-1	17	few	TRBJ2-3	CASSLLGQEPGTDTQYF
TRBV14	14	.	TRBJ2-3	CASSQPGSTDTQYF
TRBV29-1	11	.	TRBJ1-1	CSGATGSEAFF
TRBV7-2	16	.	TRBJ2-5	CASSLGDRGIQETQYF
TRBV11-2	19	.	TRBJ2-2	CASSLGTSGRSDRTGELFF
TRBV24-1	12	.	TRBJ1-2	CATSDNSIGYTF
TRBV5-4	16	.	TRBJ2-5	CASSQSGSQYQETQYF
TRBV7-2	14	.	TRBJ1-4	CASSSGQGREKLFF
TRBV19	15	.	TRBJ2-7	CASSLGQGLSFEQYF
TRBV27	17	few	TRBJ2-7	CASSIRLAGNPQEGQYF
TRBV4-3	15	once	TRBJ2-3	CASSQDGLNTDTQYF
TRBV28	15	.	TRBJ2-7	CASRYGTSGRSEQYF
TRBV11-2	16	.	TRBJ2-1	CASSLARGGVYNEQFF
TRBV4-3	14	once	TRBJ1-1	CASSQGQGNTEAFF
TRBV7-3	16	.	TRBJ2-1	CASSLGSGRSPNEQFF
TRBV28	17	.	TRBJ2-1	CASSSGSRDREINEQFF
TRBV19	17	.	TRBJ1-1	CATRRKGAQGMNTEAFF
TRBV27	16	.	TRBJ2-7	CASSSGLAGVPYEQYF
TRBV7-9	14	once	TRBJ2-7	CASSTSGGAYEQYF
TRBV3-1/TRBV3-2	16	.	TRBJ1-1	CASSPPAPGLVAEAFF
TRBV20-1	14	.	TRBJ2-1	CSASSGGSYNEQFF
TRBV28	14	.	TRBJ2-2	CASSLRQLTGELFF
TRBV6-5	12	.	TRBJ1-6	CASSSGDSPLHF
TRBV7-3	14	.	TRBJ2-2	CASSRRENTGELFF
TRBV11-3	13	few	TRBJ2-7	CASSVGQGGEQYF
TRBV11-3	14	.	TRBJ2-5	CASSTDGMEETQYF
TRBV4-1	16	.	TRBJ1-6	CASSQGSGGHNSPLHF
TRBV5-4	15	.	TRBJ2-1	CASSSTSDLYNEQFF
TRBV19	12	.	TRBJ1-2	CASSIAQAGYTF